This T cell receptor (beta chain) was sequenced in a study of blood T cell repertoires in COVID-19. CDR1 and CDR2 (germline): SGHVS, FQNEAQ. The ends were cut back, 0 bases at V and 0 bases at J, with 8 bases in the middle. This CDR3 comprises 15 residues. The authors' processing: Scientists estimated how many nucleated cells there were by amplifying reference gene primers. Repertoires were generated with immunoSEQ multiplex PCR, while TCRdb's copy carries only in-frame clones and drops some. That table gives V, J and clone size, and the DNA gave D and trimming. The sample shows a few hundred thousand clones, about 80% of them seen only once. Cohorts were assigned according to the clinical history that participants reported. Two negative PCRs, clearance, or symptom resolution were required of recovered Cohort 3 donors.

This chain links TRBV7-8 with TRBJ1-2; no reliable D call. The sample was PBMCs or T cells enriched from blood (not recorded which). The receptor was isolated from a man aged 50 or older who had recovered from COVID-19. CDR3 DNA sequence: TGTGCCAGCAGCTTAGCATCAGGTTCTAACTATGGCTACACCTTC. It specifies CASSLASGSNYGYTF.